These 14 T cell receptor beta chains share one sample of origin, sequenced in a study of T cells in Graves' hyperthyroidism and ophthalmopathy. The source material, RNA transcripts, was used to amplify TCR beta CDR3 regions. The HTBI primer set served for first-round RT-PCR of the TCR CDR3. One entry per CDR3 protein, called by TCRdb with MiXCR from the multiplex PCR reads. The table shows around 370,000 distinct CDR3 sequences, with about a fifth occurring only once. Sequencing was done on a sample of blood. The receptors were sampled from a man between 18 and 35 years old with Graves' ophthalmopathy.

This sequence joins TRBV7-6 and TRBJ2-3; D not resolved. Trimming left V 2 bases short and J 3 bases short, with 6 bases between. Germline lookup yields CDR1 SGHVS and CDR2 FNYEAQ. This CDR3 spans 13 amino acids. CDR3 residues: CASSLMGTDTQYF. CDR3 bases: TGTGCCAGCAGCTTAATGGGTACAGATACGCAGTATTTT.

This clonotype was counted at least ten times. V usage is TRBV20-1 and J usage is TRBJ2-3; a weak D match, TRBD2 (5 bases). There are 15 residues in the CDR3. Germline values: CDR1 DFQATT, CDR2 SNEGSKA (reference sequence). V gave up 0 bases and J gave up 1 base, with 11 bases separating them. The CDR3, as DNA: TGCAGTGCTAGAGATACTAGTTGGGGCACAGATACGCAGTATTTT. Residues: CSARDTSWGTDTQYF.

In its sample, this clonotype was seen a few times. CDR3 region: CATERSGNTIYF. As DNA, the CDR3 is TGTGCCACCGAACGATCTGGAAACACCATATATTTT. This chain links TRBV6-2 or TRBV6-3 with TRBJ1-3, with no clear D. CDR3 length: 12 residues. Per germline, CDR1 MNHEY and CDR2 SVGEGT. V was pared by 10 bases and J by 1 base, with 8 bases between.

In this sample, this clonotype turned up many times. V and J are TRBV5-6 and TRBJ1-6, with TRBD1 identical over 9 bases. V shed 5 bases and J 8 bases; nucleotides not matched to a gene: 8. Germline V lookup: CDR1 SGHDT, CDR2 YYEEEE. The CDR3 is 15 residues long. The CDR3 DNA is TGTGCCAGCAGTCCAGGACAGGGGCCATATTCACCCCTCCACTTT. It translates to CASSPGQGPYSPLHF.

This clonotype appeared a few times. The rearrangement joins TRBV7-2 to TRBJ1-1; tentative D call: TRBD1 (5 bases). Deletions cut 1 base from V and 5 bases from J, with 23 bases between. The length of the CDR3 is 18 residues. Germline V CDR1 and CDR2: SGHTA, FQGNSA. DNA for the CDR3: TGTGCCAGCAGCTTAGGGCGGCTAAGGGGTCGCGCGGGGACTGAAGCTTTCTTT. Its protein is CASSLGRLRGRAGTEAFF.

The chain joins TRBV6-1 to TRBJ1-2; D gene ambiguous. The CDR3 covers 14 residues. Germline V gene data show CDR1 as MNHNS and CDR2 as SASEGT. The ends were cut back, 1 base at V and 5 bases at J, with 11 bases in the middle. CDR3 sequence (DNA): TGTGCCAGCAGTGAAGACAGTGTACCGTATGGCTACACCTTC. As protein: CASSEDSVPYGYTF.

The chain combines TRBV29-1 with TRBJ1-1; a weak D match, TRBD1 (5 bases). With 5 bases removed from V and 0 bases from J, the gap between germline ends came to 10 bases. The CDR3 covers 13 residues. The germline V gene encodes CDR1 SQVTM and CDR2 ANQGSEA. The CDR3 DNA reads TGCAGCGTTACGGGACGGCTGAACACTGAAGCTTTCTTT. Its translation: CSVTGRLNTEAFF.

There are many counts of this clonotype. This chain connects TRBV5-6 to TRBJ1-1; a possible D gene is TRBD1 (5 bases). The CDR3 sequence is 14 residues long. Trimming shortened V by 6 bases and J by 0 bases, and 12 bases separated the two germline ends. Germline assignment: CDR1 SGHDT and CDR2 YYEEEE. Written as DNA, the CDR3 is TGTGCCAGCAATCCGGGGCTCATGAACACTGAAGCTTTCTTT. Its translation: CASNPGLMNTEAFF.

This clonotype was detected ten times or more. The V gene is TRBV5-6, the J gene TRBJ2-3; 14 nucleotides line up with TRBD2. V shed 2 bases, J shed 3 bases, and the junction held 8 bases outside the gene matches. The CDR3 extends over 18 amino acids. Germline V CDR1 and CDR2: SGHDT, YYEEEE. In DNA, the CDR3 is TGTGCCAGCAGCTTTCCCGGGACTAGCGGGGGATTTACAGATACGCAGTATTTT. Residues: CASSFPGTSGGFTDTQYF.

The table lists this clonotype with many counts. The chain carries TRBV3-1 and TRBJ2-3; 7 nucleotides match TRBD2. Germline V lookup: CDR1 LGHDT, CDR2 YNNKEL (reference sequence). The CDR3 is made up of 13 amino acids. V trimming: 8 bases; J trimming: 2 bases; junction bases outside the gene matches: 4. The CDR3 reads CASQTSSTDTQYF. The CDR3 DNA reads as TGTGCCAGCCAGACTAGCTCCACAGATACGCAGTATTTT.

In its sample, this clonotype was seen many times. The gene calls are TRBV7-2 and TRBJ2-1; D not certain. V was pared by 1 base and J by 5 bases, with 6 bases between. CDR1 is SGHTA and CDR2 is FQGNSA in the germline V gene. This CDR3 has 13 amino acids. The CDR3 DNA sequence: TGTGCCAGCAGCTTAGTTTGGGACAATGAGCAGTTCTTC. It yields the protein CASSLVWDNEQFF.

The chain is built from TRBV4-1 and TRBJ2-1, with 9 bases matching TRBD2. Germline V gives CDR1 MGHRA, CDR2 YSYEKL. Germline trimming cut 1 base from V and 2 bases from J; bases unmatched to any gene: 0. The CDR3 has 15 residues. The CDR3 bases are TGCGCCAGCAGCCAAGGCGGGGGGGCCTACAATGAGCAGTTCTTC. Protein sequence: CASSQGGGAYNEQFF.

This sequence joins TRBV9 and TRBJ2-1; 14 bases agree with TRBD2. V lost 4 bases, J lost 7 bases, and 7 bases stayed unmatched. This CDR3 comprises 16 residues. Germline V CDR1 and CDR2: SGDLS, YYNGEE. The CDR3 sequence: CASSPTSGGAWNEQFF. DNA of the CDR3: TGTGCCAGCAGCCCGACTAGCGGGGGGGCCTGGAATGAGCAGTTCTTC. The variable domain in full, with the rest retrieved from reference TRBV9 and TRBJ2-1, is DSGVTQTPKHLITATGQRVTLRCSPRSGDLSVYWYQQSLDQGLQFLIQYYNGEERAKGNILERFSAQQFPDLHSELNLSSLELGDSALYFCASSPTSGGAWNEQFFGPGTRLTVL.

Note on this clonotype: This may be a read error: a much more frequent sequence differs by one nucleotide. The genes are TRBV3-1 and TRBJ1-6, with D perhaps matching TRBD1 (6 bases). The CDR3 spans 13 residues. Germline V gene data show CDR1 as LGHDT and CDR2 as YNNKEL (reference sequence). Trimming pared 8 bases from V and 13 bases from J, leaving 18 bases between. The CDR3 DNA follows: TGTGCCAGCGGCCCGCAGAGGGGGGCGCCCCTCCACTTT. This translates into CASGPQRGAPLHF.